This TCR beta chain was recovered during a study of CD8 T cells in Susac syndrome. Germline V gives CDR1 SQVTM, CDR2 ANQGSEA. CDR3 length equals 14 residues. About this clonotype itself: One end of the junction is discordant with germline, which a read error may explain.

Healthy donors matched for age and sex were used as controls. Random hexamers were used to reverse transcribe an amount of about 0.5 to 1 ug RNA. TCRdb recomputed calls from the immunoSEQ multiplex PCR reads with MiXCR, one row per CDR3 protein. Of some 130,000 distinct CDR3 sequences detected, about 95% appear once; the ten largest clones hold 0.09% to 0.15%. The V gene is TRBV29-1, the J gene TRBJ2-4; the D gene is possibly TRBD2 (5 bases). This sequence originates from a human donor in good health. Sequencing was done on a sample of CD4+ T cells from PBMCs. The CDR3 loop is CSVADVLAKNIRYF. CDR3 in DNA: TGCAGCGTTGCGGACGTTCTAGCCAAAAACATTCGGTACTTC.